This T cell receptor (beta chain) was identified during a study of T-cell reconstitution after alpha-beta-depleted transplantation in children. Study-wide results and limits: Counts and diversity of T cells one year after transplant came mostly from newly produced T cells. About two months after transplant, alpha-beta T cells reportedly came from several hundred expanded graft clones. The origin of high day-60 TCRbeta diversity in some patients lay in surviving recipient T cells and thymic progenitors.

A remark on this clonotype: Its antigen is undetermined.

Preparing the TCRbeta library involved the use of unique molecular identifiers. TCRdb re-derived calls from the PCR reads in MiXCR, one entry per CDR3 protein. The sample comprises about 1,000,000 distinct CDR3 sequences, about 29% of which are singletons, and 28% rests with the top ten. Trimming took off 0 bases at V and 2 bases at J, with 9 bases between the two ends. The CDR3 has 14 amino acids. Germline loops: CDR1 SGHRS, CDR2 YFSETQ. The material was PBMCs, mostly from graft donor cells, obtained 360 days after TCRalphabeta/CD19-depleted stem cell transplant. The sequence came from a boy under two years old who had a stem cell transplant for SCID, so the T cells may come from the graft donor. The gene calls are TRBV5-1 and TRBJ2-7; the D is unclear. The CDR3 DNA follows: TGCGCCAGCAGCTTGGACCCAAATACCTACGAGCAGTACTTC. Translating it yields CASSLDPNTYEQYF.